This T cell receptor beta chain was sequenced in a study of monozygotic twins with inflammatory bowel disease. Germline lookup yields CDR1 SGHTA and CDR2 FQGNSA. This CDR3 spans 14 amino acids. Via template switching, UMIs carrying a 6-nucleotide sample barcode were introduced. TCRdb reprocessed the 5' RACE reads and keeps a single row for each CDR3 protein, giving no DNA. This table holds approximately 340,000 distinct CDR3 sequences. Sequencing used blood. This clonotype was sampled from a human donor with ulcerative colitis or Crohn's disease, or a healthy co-twin of an affected twin (not recorded which). The gene calls are TRBV7-2 and TRBJ1-5. The CDR3 spells CASSLESSNQPQHF.